A single T cell receptor (beta chain) is shown here with its context. Its cognate antigen is unknown. These data originate in a study of shared clonotypes between healthy human individuals. Across the study: Aged between 18 and 49, the donors were a couple of women and a few men. Study-wide results and caveats: Sampling included only blood; tissue repertoires likely differ.

The assay was immunoSEQ multiplex PCR, and TCRdb's table has in-frame clones only and misses some. The sample comprises 400,000 to 600,000 clones, roughly 83% of which are singletons, and around 14% rests with the top ten. This CDR3 spans 14 amino acids. The germline V gene has CDR1 MGHDK and CDR2 SYGVNS. The TCR sequence derives from a woman aged 40 to 50 in good health. Some clones in this sample may be carry-over from other donors' samples. Input material: PBMCs. The gene calls are TRBV25-1 and TRBJ2-5; no reliable D call. The J call may be incorrect, as the DNA end agrees better with TRBJ2-7. This CDR3 reads CASSEGRPPYEQYF. CDR3 nucleotide sequence: TGTGCCAGCAGTGAAGGCAGGCCCCCCTACGAGCAGTACTTC.